What follows are 18 T cell receptor beta chains derived from one specimen sequenced in a study of blood T cell repertoires in COVID-19. Using immunoSEQ multiplex PCR, the repertoire was profiled, and TCRdb retains in-frame clones only, with some absent. The data show about 98,000 clones, 70% to 90% seen once. Input material: peripheral blood. The receptors originated from an older man with acute or convalescent COVID-19.

V is TRBV3-1 (or the pseudogene TRBV3-2) and J is TRBJ2-1; the D gene is possibly TRBD1 (5 bases). Trimming took 0 bases from V and 4 from J, leaving 19 bases between them. Germline CDR1 is LGHDT and CDR2 is YNNKEL (reference sequence). The CDR3 length is 18 residues. This CDR3 reads CASSQDEPTTAFYNEQFF. The CDR3 DNA reads TGTGCCAGCAGCCAAGATGAACCTACGACAGCTTTTTACAATGAGCAGTTCTTC.

The chain recombines TRBV28 with TRBJ1-2; the D gene is possibly TRBD1 (5 bases). The CDR3 loop spans 14 amino acids. V lost 2 bases and J 4 bases, leaving 11 bases between the germline ends. Germline-derived CDR1 and CDR2 are MDHEN and SYDVKM. The CDR3 nucleotides read TGTGCCAGCAGTTTAGGGCAGGGACTCTATGGCTACACCTTC. Its protein is CASSLGQGLYGYTF.

J is TRBJ1-2 and V is TRBV3-1 (or the pseudogene TRBV3-2); 9 nucleotides match TRBD1. CDR1 is LGHDT and CDR2 is YNNKEL in the germline V gene (reference sequence). V was pared by 3 bases and J by 4 bases, with 9 bases of the junction left unmatched. This CDR3 has 16 residues. The CDR3 coding sequence is TGTGCCAGCAGCCAGGATGACAGGGGGTCTATCTATGGCTACACCTTC. As protein: CASSQDDRGSIYGYTF.

The rearrangement links TRBV12-3 or TRBV12-4 to TRBJ2-2; D ambiguous. V was cut by 6 bases and J by 7 bases, with 6 bases left in between. The length of the CDR3 is 11 residues. CDR3 sequence reads: CASSQIGELFF. Written as DNA, the CDR3 is TGTGCCAGCAGCCAAATCGGGGAGCTGTTTTTT.

CDR3 sequence (DNA): TGTGCCAGCAGCCACGGACAGGCTCATGGCTACACCTTC. Translated: CASSHGQAHGYTF. V is TRBV3-1 (or the pseudogene TRBV3-2) and J is TRBJ1-2; 7 bases agree with TRBD1. V shed 3 bases, J shed 6 bases, and the junction held 4 bases outside the gene matches. Germline V gene lookup returns CDR1 LGHDT and CDR2 YNNKEL (reference sequence). This CDR3 has 13 residues.

This sequence joins TRBV28 and TRBJ1-1, with TRBD1 identical over 7 bases. The junction had 8 bases not matched to a gene; V was cut back by 5 bases and J by 5 bases. This CDR3 has 14 residues. Germline lookup yields CDR1 MDHEN and CDR2 SYDVKM. CDR3 DNA sequence: TGTGCCAGCAGTCTACAGGGGATGGGGACTGAAGCTTTCTTT. It translates to CASSLQGMGTEAFF.

V is TRBV6-6 and J is TRBJ2-2; a weak D match, TRBD2 (5 bases). The CDR3 runs 16 residues. Trimming took off 0 bases at V and 5 bases at J, with 13 bases between the two ends. Germline V gene lookup returns CDR1 MNHNY and CDR2 SVGAGI (reference sequence). The CDR3 loop is CASSYSSGTGTGELFF. CDR3 in DNA: TGTGCCAGCAGTTACTCATCAGGAACGGGAACCGGGGAGCTGTTTTTT.

V usage is TRBV4-2 and J usage is TRBJ2-5; D is perhaps TRBD2 (5 bases). Per germline, CDR1 LGHNA and CDR2 YNFKEQ. The V end was cut by 0 bases, the J end by 2 bases, with 16 bases between. This CDR3 is built from 17 residues. In DNA, the CDR3 is TGTGCCAGCAGCCAAGATCCTACCGGAGGAGGACAAGAGACCCAGTACTTC. Translation gives CASSQDPTGGGQETQYF.

V gene TRBV7-9 combines with J gene TRBJ1-5; 10 bases match TRBD1. The germline V gene encodes CDR1 SEHNR and CDR2 FQNEAQ (reference sequence). The CDR3 runs 16 residues. After removal of 3 bases from V and 4 bases from J, the junction contained 6 bases not matched to a gene. The CDR3: CASSFDGTGVNQPQHF. CDR3 bases: TGTGCCAGCAGCTTTGATGGGACAGGGGTTAATCAGCCCCAGCATTTT.

This chain connects TRBV6-1 to TRBJ2-4, with D maybe TRBD2 (6 bases). V lost 1 base to trimming and J lost 3 bases, with 16 bases between them. CDR3 length: 17 amino acids. Looked up from germline, CDR1 is MNHNS and CDR2 is SASEGT. CDR3 DNA sequence: TGTGCCAGCAGTGAAGAAGTAGGGAGGATAGTCAAAAACATTCAGTACTTC. Amino acid sequence: CASSEEVGRIVKNIQYF.

The V call is TRBV6-5, the J call TRBJ2-7; D may be TRBD2 (5 bases). V was clipped by 6 bases and J by 3 bases, with 9 bases between them. Germline V gene sequence: CDR1 MNHEY, CDR2 SVGAGI. The CDR3 covers 12 residues. The CDR3 loop reads CASRAGNYEQYV. The CDR3 DNA follows: TGTGCCAGCAGGGCCGGGAACTACGAGCAGTACGTC.

V usage is TRBV5-1 and J usage is TRBJ1-4; 9 nucleotides align to TRBD1. The V and J ends lost 2 bases and 7 bases, in that order; junction bases with no gene match: 15. Germline lookup yields CDR1 SGHRS and CDR2 YFSETQ. The CDR3 is 18 residues long. CDR3 coding DNA: TGCGCCAGCAGCTTCTCCGGGACAGGGAGCAGTGGTGGTGAAAAACTGTTTTTT. Amino acid sequence: CASSFSGTGSSGGEKLFF.

CDR3: CASSEGTGNKAFF. The CDR3 bases are TGTGCCAGCAGTGAAGGTACAGGGAACAAAGCTTTCTTT. The rearrangement links TRBV2 to TRBJ1-1; perhaps TRBD1 as D (6 bases). CDR3 size: 13 residues. In germline, CDR1 is SNHLY, CDR2 FYNNEI. The V end was cut by 1 base, the J end by 9 bases, with 12 bases between.

The CDR3 spells CASSELRQVNTEAFF. CDR3 in DNA: TGTGCCAGCAGTGAATTGCGTCAGGTAAACACTGAAGCTTTCTTT. This chain links TRBV2 with TRBJ1-1; no definite D call. This CDR3 region has 15 residues. Germline V gene sequence: CDR1 SNHLY, CDR2 FYNNEI. V lost 2 bases to trimming and J lost 2 bases, with 12 bases between them.

V gene TRBV7-9 combines with J gene TRBJ1-2, with D maybe TRBD1 (6 bases). CDR1 is SEHNR, CDR2 FQNEAQ, per germline (reference sequence). The CDR3 runs 15 residues. Between the trimmed V and J ends, which lost 5 bases and 2 bases, there was a span of 15 bases. CDR3 sequence: CASSHFSGVNYGYTF. The CDR3 coding sequence is TGTGCCAGCAGCCACTTCTCAGGGGTAAACTATGGCTACACCTTC.

This clone has only a few counts. V gene TRBV11-2 combines with J gene TRBJ1-2, with D uncertain. V was clipped by 4 bases and J by 8 bases, with 17 bases between them. Germline loops: CDR1 SGHAT, CDR2 FQNNGV. The CDR3 has 14 amino acids. CDR3 protein: CASSSSTDLVGYTF. CDR3 sequence (DNA): TGTGCCAGCAGCTCCAGCACCGACTTGGTCGGCTACACCTTC.

The J gene is TRBJ2-1, the V gene TRBV5-1; D may be TRBD2 (7 bases). The germline V gene has CDR1 SGHRS and CDR2 YFSETQ. Trimming stripped 2 bases from V and 6 bases from J, with 15 bases between. The CDR3 covers 15 residues. As DNA, the CDR3 is TGCGCCAGCAGCTTCAGGACGGGGGGCGGCAATGAGCAGTTCTTC. As protein: CASSFRTGGGNEQFF. The full variable domain, rest sourced from reference TRBV5-1 and TRBJ2-1, is KAGVTQTPRYLIKTRGQQVTLSCSPISGHRSVSWYQQTPGQGLQFLFEYFSETQRNKGNFPGRFSGRQFSNSRSEMNVSTLELGDSALYLCASSFRTGGGNEQFFGPGTRLTVL.

V usage is TRBV30 and J usage is TRBJ1-1, with 11 bases fitting TRBD1. The germline CDR1 and CDR2 sequences are GTSNPN and SVGIG (reference sequence). CDR3 length: 14 amino acids. The V gene end was trimmed by 1 base and the J gene end by 4 bases; junction bases not matched to a gene: 2. CDR3 loop: CAWSGTGGLTEAFF. The CDR3 DNA sequence: TGTGCCTGGAGTGGGACAGGGGGCCTCACTGAAGCTTTCTTT.